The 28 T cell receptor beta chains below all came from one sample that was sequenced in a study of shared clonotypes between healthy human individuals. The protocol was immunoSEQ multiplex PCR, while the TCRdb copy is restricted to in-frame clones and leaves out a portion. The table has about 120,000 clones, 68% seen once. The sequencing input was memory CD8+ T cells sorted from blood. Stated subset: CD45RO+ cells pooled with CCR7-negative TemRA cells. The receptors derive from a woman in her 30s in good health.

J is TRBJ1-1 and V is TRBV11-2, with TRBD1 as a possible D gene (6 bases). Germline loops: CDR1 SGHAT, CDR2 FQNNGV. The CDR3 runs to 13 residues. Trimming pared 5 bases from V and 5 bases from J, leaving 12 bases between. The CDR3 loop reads CASSPGTPTEAFF. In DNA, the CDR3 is TGTGCCAGCAGCCCCGGGACACCAACTGAAGCTTTCTTT. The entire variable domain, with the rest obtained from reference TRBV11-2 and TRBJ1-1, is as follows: EAGVAQSPRYKIIEKRQSVAFWCNPISGHATLYWYQQILGQGPKLLIQFQNNGVVDDSQLPKDRFSAERLKGVDSTLKIQPAKLEDSAVYLCASSPGTPTEAFFGQGTRLTVV.

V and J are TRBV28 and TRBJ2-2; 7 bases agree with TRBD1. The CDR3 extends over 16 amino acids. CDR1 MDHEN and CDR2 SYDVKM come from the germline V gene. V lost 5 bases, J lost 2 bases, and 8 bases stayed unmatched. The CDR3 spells CASSTYRGRNTGELFF. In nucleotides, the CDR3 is TGTGCCAGCAGTACTTACAGGGGTCGAAACACCGGGGAGCTGTTTTTT. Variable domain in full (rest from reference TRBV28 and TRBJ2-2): DVKVTQSSRYLVKRTGEKVFLECVQDMDHENMFWYRQDPGLGLRLIYFSYDVKMKEKGDIPEGYSVSREKKERFSLILESASTNQTSMYLCASSTYRGRNTGELFFGEGSRLTVL.

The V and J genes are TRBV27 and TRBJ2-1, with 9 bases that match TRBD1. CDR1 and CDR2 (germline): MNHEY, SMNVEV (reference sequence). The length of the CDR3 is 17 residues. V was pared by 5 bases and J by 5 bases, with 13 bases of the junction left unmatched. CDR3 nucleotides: TGTGCCAGCAGTCCCCACCGCTGGACAGGGGTGCACAATGAGCAGTTCTTC. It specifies CASSPHRWTGVHNEQFF.

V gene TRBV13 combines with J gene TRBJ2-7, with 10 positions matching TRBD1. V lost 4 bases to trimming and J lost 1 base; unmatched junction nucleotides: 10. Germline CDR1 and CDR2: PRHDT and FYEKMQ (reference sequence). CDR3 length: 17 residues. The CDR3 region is CASSSSGTGDTSYEQYF. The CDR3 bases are TGTGCCAGCAGCTCATCCGGGACAGGGGACACATCCTACGAGCAGTACTTC.

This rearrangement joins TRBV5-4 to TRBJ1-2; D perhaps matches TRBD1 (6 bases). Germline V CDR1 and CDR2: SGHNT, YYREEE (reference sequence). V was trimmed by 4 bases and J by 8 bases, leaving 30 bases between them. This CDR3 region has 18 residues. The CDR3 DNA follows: TGTGCCAGCAGCCCGGGGGAACAGGGTAACGATCTGCCCCGGGGCTACACCTTC. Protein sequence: CASSPGEQGNDLPRGYTF.

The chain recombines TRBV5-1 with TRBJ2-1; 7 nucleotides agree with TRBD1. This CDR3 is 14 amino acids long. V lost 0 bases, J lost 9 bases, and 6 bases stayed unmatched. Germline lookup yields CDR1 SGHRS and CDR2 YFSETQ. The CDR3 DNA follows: TGCGCCAGCAGCTTGGCGACAGGGCCAGGTGAGCAGTTCTTC. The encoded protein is CASSLATGPGEQFF.

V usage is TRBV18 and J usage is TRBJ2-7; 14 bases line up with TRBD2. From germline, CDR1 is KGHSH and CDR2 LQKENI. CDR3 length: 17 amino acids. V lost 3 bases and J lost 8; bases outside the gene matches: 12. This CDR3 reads CASSPQKPGLAGVQQYF. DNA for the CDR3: TGTGCCAGCTCACCCCAGAAACCGGGACTAGCGGGAGTTCAGCAGTACTTC.

DNA of the CDR3: TGTGCCACCAGCGGACGGGGGGGCTTAGGCTACACCTTC. Protein: CATSGRGGLGYTF. The V and J genes are TRBV15 and TRBJ1-2; perhaps TRBD1 as D (6 bases). In germline, CDR1 is LNHNV, CDR2 YYDKDF (reference sequence). The CDR3 covers 13 residues. The V gene lost 5 bases and the J gene lost 8 bases, with 15 bases spanning the gap.

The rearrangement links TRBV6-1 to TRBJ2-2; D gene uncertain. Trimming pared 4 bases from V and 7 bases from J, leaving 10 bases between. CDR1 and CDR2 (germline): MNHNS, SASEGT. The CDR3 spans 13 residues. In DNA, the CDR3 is TGTGCCAGCAGTGGGCAGGCGGACGGGGAGCTGTTTTTT. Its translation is CASSGQADGELFF.

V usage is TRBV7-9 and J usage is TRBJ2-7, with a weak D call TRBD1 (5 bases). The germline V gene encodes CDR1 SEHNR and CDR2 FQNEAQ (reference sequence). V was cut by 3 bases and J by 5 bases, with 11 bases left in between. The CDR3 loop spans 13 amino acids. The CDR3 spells CASSFQGVDEQYF. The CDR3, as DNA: TGTGCCAGCAGCTTCCAGGGCGTGGACGAGCAGTACTTC. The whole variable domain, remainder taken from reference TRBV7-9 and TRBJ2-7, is DTGVSQNPRHKITKRGQNVTFRCDPISEHNRLYWYRQTLGQGPEFLTYFQNEAQLEKSRLLSDRFSAERPKGSFSTLEIQRTEQGDSAMYLCASSFQGVDEQYFGPGTRLTVT.

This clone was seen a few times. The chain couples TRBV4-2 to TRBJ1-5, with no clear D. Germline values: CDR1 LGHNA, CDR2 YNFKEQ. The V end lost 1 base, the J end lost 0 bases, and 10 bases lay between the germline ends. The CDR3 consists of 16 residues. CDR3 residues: CASSQVYGDSNQPQHF. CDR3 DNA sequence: TGTGCCAGCAGCCAAGTATATGGGGATAGCAATCAGCCCCAGCATTTT.

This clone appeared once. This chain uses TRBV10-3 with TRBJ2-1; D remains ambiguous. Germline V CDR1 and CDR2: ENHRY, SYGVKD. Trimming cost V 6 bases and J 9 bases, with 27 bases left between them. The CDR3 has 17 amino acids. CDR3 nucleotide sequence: TGTGCCATCAGCGCTTCTCCCCCGGACCGCCTGACGTGTGAGCAGTTCTTC. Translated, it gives CAISASPPDRLTCEQFF.

The CDR3, as DNA: TGCAGCGTGGCAGAACAGCCAGAGTATGGCTACACCTTC. It codes for CSVAEQPEYGYTF. The rearrangement uses TRBV29-1 and TRBJ1-2; unclear D gene. Germline values: CDR1 SQVTM, CDR2 ANQGSEA. This CDR3 region has 13 residues. With 6 bases removed from V and 5 bases from J, the gap between germline ends came to 16 bases.

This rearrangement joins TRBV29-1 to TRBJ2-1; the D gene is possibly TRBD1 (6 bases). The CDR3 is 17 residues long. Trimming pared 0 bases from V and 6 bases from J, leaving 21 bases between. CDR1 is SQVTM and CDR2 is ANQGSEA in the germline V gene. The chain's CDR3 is CSVEDGSRGQDLNEQFF. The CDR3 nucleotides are TGCAGCGTTGAAGACGGCAGTAGGGGACAAGACCTCAATGAGCAGTTCTTC.

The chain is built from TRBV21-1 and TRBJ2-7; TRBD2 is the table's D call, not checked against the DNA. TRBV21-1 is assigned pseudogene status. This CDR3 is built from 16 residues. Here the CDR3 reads CASSNLEGGPSYEQYF. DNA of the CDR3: TGTGCCAGCAGCAATTTAGAGGGAGGGCCCTCCTACGAGCAGTACTTC.

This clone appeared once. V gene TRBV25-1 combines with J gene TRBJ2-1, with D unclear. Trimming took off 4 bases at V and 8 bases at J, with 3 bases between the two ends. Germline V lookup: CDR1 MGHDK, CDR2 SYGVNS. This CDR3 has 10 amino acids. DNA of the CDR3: TGTGCCAGCAGTGGGGATGAGCAGTTCTTC. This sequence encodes CASSGDEQFF.

The CDR3 DNA is TGTGCCAGCCGAGGGGTCTTACTGAATACGCAGTATTTT. This sequence encodes CASRGVLLNTQYF. The genes are TRBV28 and TRBJ2-3; D might be TRBD1 or TRBD2, each matching 5 bases. V lost 8 bases, J lost 7 bases, and 16 bases lay in between. This CDR3 has 13 residues. In germline, CDR1 is MDHEN, CDR2 SYDVKM.

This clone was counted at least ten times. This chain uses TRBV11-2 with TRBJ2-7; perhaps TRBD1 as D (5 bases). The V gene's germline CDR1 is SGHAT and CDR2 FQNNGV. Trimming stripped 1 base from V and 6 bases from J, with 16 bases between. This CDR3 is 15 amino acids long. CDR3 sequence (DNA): TGTGCCAGCAGCTTAGGGACACTCCCTTGGGGCGAGCAGTACTTC. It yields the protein CASSLGTLPWGEQYF.

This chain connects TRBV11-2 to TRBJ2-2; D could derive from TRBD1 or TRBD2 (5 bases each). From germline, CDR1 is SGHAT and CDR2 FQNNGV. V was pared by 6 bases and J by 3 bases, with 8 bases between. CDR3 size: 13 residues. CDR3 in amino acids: CASSRGDTGELFF. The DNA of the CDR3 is TGTGCCAGCAGTCGAGGGGACACCGGGGAGCTGTTTTTT. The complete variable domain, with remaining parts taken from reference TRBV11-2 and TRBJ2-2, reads EAGVAQSPRYKIIEKRQSVAFWCNPISGHATLYWYQQILGQGPKLLIQFQNNGVVDDSQLPKDRFSAERLKGVDSTLKIQPAKLEDSAVYLCASSRGDTGELFFGEGSRLTVL.

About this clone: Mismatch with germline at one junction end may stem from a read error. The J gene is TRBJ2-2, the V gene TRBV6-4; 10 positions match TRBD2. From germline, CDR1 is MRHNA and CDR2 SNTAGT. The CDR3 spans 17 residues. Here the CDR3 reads CASSYSRLAGVTGELFF. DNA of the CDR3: TGTGCCAGCAGTTACTCGAGACTAGCGGGCGTCACCGGGGAGCTGTTTTTT.

This chain's CDR3 is CATSWGLAEIGELFF. As DNA, the CDR3 is TGTGCCACCAGCTGGGGACTAGCGGAGATCGGGGAGCTGTTTTTT. This sequence joins TRBV15 and TRBJ2-2, with TRBD2 identical over 11 bases. Germline assignment: CDR1 LNHNV and CDR2 YYDKDF (reference sequence). The CDR3 is 15 amino acids. V dropped 5 bases and J dropped 7; count of bases not matched to a gene: 6.

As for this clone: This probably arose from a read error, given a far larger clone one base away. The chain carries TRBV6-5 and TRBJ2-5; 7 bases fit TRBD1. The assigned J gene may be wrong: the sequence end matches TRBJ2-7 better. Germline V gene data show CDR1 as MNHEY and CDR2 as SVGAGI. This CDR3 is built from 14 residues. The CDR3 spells CASSEEGTVCEQYF. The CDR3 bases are TGTGCCAGCAGTGAAGAGGGGACAGTCTGCGAGCAGTACTTC.

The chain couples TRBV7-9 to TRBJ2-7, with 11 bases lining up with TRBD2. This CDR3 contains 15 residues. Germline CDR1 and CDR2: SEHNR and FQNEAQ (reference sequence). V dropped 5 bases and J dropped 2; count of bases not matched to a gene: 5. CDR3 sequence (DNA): TGTGCCAGCAGCGAGACTAGCGGGAAACCCTACGAGCAGTACTTC. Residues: CASSETSGKPYEQYF.

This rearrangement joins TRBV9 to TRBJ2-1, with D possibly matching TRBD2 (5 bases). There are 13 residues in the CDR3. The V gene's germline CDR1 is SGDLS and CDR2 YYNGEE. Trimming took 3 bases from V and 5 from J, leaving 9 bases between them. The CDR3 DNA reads TGTGCCAGCAGCGACGGGAACCACAATGAGCAGTTCTTC. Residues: CASSDGNHNEQFF.

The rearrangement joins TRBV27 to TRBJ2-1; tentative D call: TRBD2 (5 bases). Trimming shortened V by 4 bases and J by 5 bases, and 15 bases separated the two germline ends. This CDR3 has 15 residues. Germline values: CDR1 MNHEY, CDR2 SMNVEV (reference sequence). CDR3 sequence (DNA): TGTGCCAGCAGTTCTAGCCTCCAGCCGGACAATGAGCAGTTCTTC. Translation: CASSSSLQPDNEQFF.

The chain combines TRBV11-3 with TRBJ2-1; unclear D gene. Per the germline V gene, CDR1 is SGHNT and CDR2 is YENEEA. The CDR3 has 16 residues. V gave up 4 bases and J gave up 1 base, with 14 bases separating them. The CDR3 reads CASSSTLGSSYNEQFF. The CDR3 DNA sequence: TGTGCCAGCAGCTCCACGCTTGGGTCGTCCTACAATGAGCAGTTCTTC. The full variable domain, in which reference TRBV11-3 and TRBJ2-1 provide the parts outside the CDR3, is EAGVVQSPRYKIIEKKQPVAFWCNPISGHNTLYWYLQNLGQGPELLIRYENEEAVDDSQLPKDRFSAERLKGVDSTLKIQPAELGDSAVYLCASSSTLGSSYNEQFFGPGTRLTVL.

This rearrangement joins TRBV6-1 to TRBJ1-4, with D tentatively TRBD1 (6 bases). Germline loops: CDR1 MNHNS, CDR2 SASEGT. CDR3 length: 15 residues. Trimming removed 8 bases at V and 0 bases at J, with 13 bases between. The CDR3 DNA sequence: TGTGCCAGCTCCCAGGGGCCCGCAACTAATGAAAAACTGTTTTTT. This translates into CASSQGPATNEKLFF.

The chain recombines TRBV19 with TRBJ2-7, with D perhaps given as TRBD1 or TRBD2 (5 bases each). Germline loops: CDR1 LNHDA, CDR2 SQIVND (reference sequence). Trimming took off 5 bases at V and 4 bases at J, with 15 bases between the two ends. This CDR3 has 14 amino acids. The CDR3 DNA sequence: TGTGCCAGTAGTGCCATGGGACGGAGTTACGAGCAGTACTTC. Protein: CASSAMGRSYEQYF.